This TCR beta chain was sequenced for a study of shared clonotypes between healthy human individuals. Into CD45RA+ naive and CD45RA-negative memory subsets, the CD4+ cells were split. Comments on this clone: What it recognizes is unknown.

TCRdb keeps only in-frame clones here, not all; method: immunoSEQ multiplex PCR. The repertoire holds 2 million to 2.5 million clones, with 80% to 95% as singletons. V lost 10 bases to trimming and J lost 4 bases; unmatched junction nucleotides: 7. The germline V gene encodes CDR1 MDHEN and CDR2 SYDVKM. CDR3 length: 14 amino acids. Study-level points and caveats: On the whole, naive subsets had larger estimated richness than memory subsets had.

The sample comprised naive CD4+ T cells from PBMCs. The subset is: CD45RA+ positively selected. This receptor was taken from a man younger than 30 in good health. Some clones in this sample may be carry-over from other donors' samples. The chain employs TRBV28 and TRBJ2-3; 11 bases fit TRBD1. CDR3 in DNA: TGTGCCACCCGGACAGGGGGCGAGGCAGATACGCAGTATTTT. This codes for CATRTGGEADTQYF.